This T cell receptor (beta chain) was sequenced in a study of blood T cell repertoires in COVID-19. Here immunoSEQ multiplex PCR was the method, and the copy in TCRdb shows in-frame clones only, minus some. The sample shows tens of thousands of clones, around 90% of them seen only once. This CDR3 is 16 amino acids long. Germline V gene data show CDR1 as SGHRS and CDR2 as YFSETQ. The trim removed 4 bases at V and 6 bases at J, leaving 15 bases unmatched. Sequencing input: peripheral blood. The J gene is TRBJ2-7, the V gene TRBV5-1, with 8 nucleotides matching TRBD1. This clonotype was sampled from a man in his forties or fifties with active COVID-19. The CDR3, as DNA: TGCGCCAGCAGCGAGCGTGTAGGACAGGGAGCTAGCGAGCAGTACTTC. Its protein product is CASSERVGQGASEQYF.